The rows below give T cell receptor beta chains drawn from one sample of a study of shared clonotypes between healthy human individuals. Profiled with immunoSEQ multiplex PCR; TCRdb holds only in-frame clones, not every one. Found here are approximately 480,000 clones, approximately 79% of them singletons; the top ten hold roughly an eighth. The sample consisted of PBMCs. The receptors were gathered from a middle-aged woman in good health. Some clones in this sample may be carry-over from other donors' samples. Both conserved end residues are part of each CDR3. A D gene is named only where the DNA matches it firmly. Expanded clones get a size class; other rows say once, few or many, or leave the size out.

abundance	j_gene	d_gene	v_gene	CDR3aa	CDR3nt
once	TRBJ2-7	.	TRBV5-3	CARSLTPGASYEQYF	TGTGCCAGAAGCTTGACGCCGGGGGCTTCCTACGAGCAGTACTTC
.	TRBJ1-1	TRBD1	TRBV6-4	CASSVNTGGSTEAFF	TGTGCCAGCAGTGTCAACACAGGGGGTAGCACTGAAGCTTTCTTT
.	TRBJ2-1	TRBD1	TRBV7-9	CASSQTGGVSYNEQFF	TGTGCCAGCAGCCAGACAGGGGGGGTCTCCTACAATGAGCAGTTCTTC
.	TRBJ2-3	TRBD2	TRBV7-2	CASSLVWREGLTDTQYF	TGTGCCAGCAGCTTAGTGTGGCGGGAGGGCTTGACAGATACGCAGTATTTT
.	TRBJ2-1	.	TRBV5-6	CASSFDSGLFYNEQFF	TGTGCCAGCAGCTTTGATAGCGGACTGTTCTACAATGAGCAGTTCTTC
.	TRBJ1-1	TRBD1	TRBV5-1	CASRQDGRTGTEAFF	TGCGCCAGCAGACAGGACGGGCGGACAGGGACTGAAGCTTTCTTT
.	TRBJ2-5	TRBD2	TRBV7-8	CASRPTGGTQETQYF	TGTGCCAGCCGCCCCACGGGGGGGACCCAAGAGACCCAGTACTTC
.	TRBJ1-3	TRBD1	TRBV6-1	CASKAQGAPGNTIYF	TGTGCCAGCAAAGCACAGGGGGCCCCTGGAAACACCATATATTTT
.	TRBJ2-2	.	TRBV4-2	CASSQARGDTGELFF	TGTGCCAGCAGCCAAGCCAGGGGAGACACCGGGGAGCTGTTTTTT
.	TRBJ2-5	TRBD1	TRBV4-2	CASSQGQGAREQYF	TGTGCCAGCAGCCAAGGACAGGGGGCAAGGGAGCAGTACTTC
.	TRBJ1-6	TRBD1	TRBV7-6	CASSPRQGNSPLHF	TGTGCCAGCAGTCCCCGACAGGGTAATTCACCCCTCCACTTT
.	TRBJ2-3	.	TRBV18	CASSPGQEGTQYF	TGTGCCAGCTCACCAGGACAAGAGGGTACGCAGTATTTT
.	TRBJ2-5	.	TRBV7-2	CASSLGPSKTQYF	TGTGCCAGCAGCTTAGGACCCTCGAAGACCCAGTACTTC
once	TRBJ2-5	.	TRBV11-2	CASSLHPGHSLETQYF	TGTGCCAGCAGCTTACATCCGGGACACAGTTTGGAGACCCAGTACTTC
.	TRBJ2-2	.	TRBV5-1	CASSLDRINTGELFF	TGCGCCAGCAGCTTGGACAGGATTAACACCGGGGAGCTGTTTTTT
.	TRBJ2-7	.	TRBV28	CASSSSLGGSATF	TGTGCCAGCAGTTCCTCGCTTGGGGGGAGCGCTACCTTC
.	TRBJ2-7	TRBD2	TRBV7-6	CASSLGLAGGPSYEQYF	TGTGCCAGCAGCCTCGGACTAGCGGGAGGGCCGTCCTACGAGCAGTACTTC
.	TRBJ2-1	.	TRBV19	CASSIAGAPSYNEQFF	TGTGCCAGTAGTATAGCCGGGGCCCCCTCCTACAATGAGCAGTTCTTC
.	TRBJ2-7	.	TRBV28	CASTPGRNFPYEQYF	TGTGCCAGCACCCCAGGTCGGAATTTCCCCTACGAGCAGTACTTC
once	TRBJ2-5	.	TRBV4-1	CASSPGAYEAQYF	TGCGCCAGCAGCCCCGGTGCCTACGAGGCCCAGTACTTC
few	TRBJ1-1	.	TRBV18	CASSTTENTEAFF	TGTGCCAGCTCAACGACGGAAAACACTGAAGCTTTCTTT
.	TRBJ2-5	.	TRBV4-1	CASSQIHGQETQYF	TGCGCCAGCAGCCAGATACACGGCCAAGAGACCCAGTACTTC
.	TRBJ2-6	.	TRBV27	CASSFWESSGANVLTF	TGTGCCAGCAGTTTCTGGGAAAGCTCTGGGGCCAACGTCCTGACTTTC
.	TRBJ1-4	.	TRBV6-6	CASSLWPQVGVRLFF	TGTGCCAGCAGTTTATGGCCACAGGTCGGTGTGAGACTGTTTTTT
.	TRBJ2-1	.	TRBV7-3	CASSISGYEQFF	TGTGCCAGCAGCATCAGCGGGTATGAGCAGTTCTTC
.	TRBJ2-5	.	TRBV15	CATSLPTVQGETQYF	TGTGCCACCAGCTTACCGACAGTCCAGGGGGAGACCCAGTACTTC